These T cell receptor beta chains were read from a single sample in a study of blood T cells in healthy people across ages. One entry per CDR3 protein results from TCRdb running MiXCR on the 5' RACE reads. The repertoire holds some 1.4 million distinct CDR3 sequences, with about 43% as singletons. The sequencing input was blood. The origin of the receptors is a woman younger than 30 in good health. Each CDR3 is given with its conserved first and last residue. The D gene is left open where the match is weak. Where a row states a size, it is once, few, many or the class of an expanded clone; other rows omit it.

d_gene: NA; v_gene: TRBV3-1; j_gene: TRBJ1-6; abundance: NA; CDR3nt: TGTGCCAGCAGCCAACAAAGGGTCAGCTATAATTCACCCCTCCACTTT; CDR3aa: CASSQQRVSYNSPLHF
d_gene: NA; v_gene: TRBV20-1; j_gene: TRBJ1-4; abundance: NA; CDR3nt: TGCAGTGCTACCGCCGGGACTTCAGAAAAACTGTTTTTT; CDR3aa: CSATAGTSEKLFF
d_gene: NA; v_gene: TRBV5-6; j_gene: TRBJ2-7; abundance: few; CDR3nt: TGTGCCAGCAGCTTGTCCTTGTCCCACGAGCAGTACTTC; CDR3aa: CASSLSLSHEQYF
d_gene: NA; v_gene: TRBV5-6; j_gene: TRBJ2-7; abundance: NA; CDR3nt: TGTGCCAGCAGCTCAAGTCAGGGTTTTTGGTACGAGCAGTACTTC; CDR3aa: CASSSSQGFWYEQYF
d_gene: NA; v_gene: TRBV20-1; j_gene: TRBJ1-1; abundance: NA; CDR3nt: TGCAGTGCTAGTTTAGTAAAGGGGAGTCAAGGTGGGAACACTGAAGCTTTCTTT; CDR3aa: CSASLVKGSQGGNTEAFF
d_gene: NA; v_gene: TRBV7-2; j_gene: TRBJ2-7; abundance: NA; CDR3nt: TGTGCCAGCAGCTTGGAGGGGACACTCTCCTACGAGCAGTACTTC; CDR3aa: CASSLEGTLSYEQYF
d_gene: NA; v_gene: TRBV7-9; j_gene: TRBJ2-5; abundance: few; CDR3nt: TGTGCCAGCAGCTTGGGCAAGGTGGAGACCCAGTACTTC; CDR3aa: CASSLGKVETQYF
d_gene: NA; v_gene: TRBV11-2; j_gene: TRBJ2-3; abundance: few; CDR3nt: TGTGCCAGCAGCCGGACCGGCACAGATACGCAGTATTTT; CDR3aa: CASSRTGTDTQYF
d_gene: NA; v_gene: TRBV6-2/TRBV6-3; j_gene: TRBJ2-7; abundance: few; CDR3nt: TGTGCCATCCGCCCCGGGACGGTGAACTACGAGCAGTACTTC; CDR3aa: CAIRPGTVNYEQYF
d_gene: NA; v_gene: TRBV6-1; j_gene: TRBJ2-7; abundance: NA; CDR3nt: TGTGCCAGCAGTGAACGGCTGGGATCCTACGAGCAGTACTTC; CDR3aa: CASSERLGSYEQYF
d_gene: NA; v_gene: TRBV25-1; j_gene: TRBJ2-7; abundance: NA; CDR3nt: TGTGCCAGCAGTGGAACAGGGTTCGGGTACGAGCAGTACTTC; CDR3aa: CASSGTGFGYEQYF
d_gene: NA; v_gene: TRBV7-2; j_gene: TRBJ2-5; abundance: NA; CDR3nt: TGTGCCAGCAGCTTAACCAGTCAACAGACCCAGTACTTC; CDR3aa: CASSLTSQQTQYF
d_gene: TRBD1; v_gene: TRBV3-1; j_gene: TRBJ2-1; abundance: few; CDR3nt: TGCGCCAGCAGCCAAGGGGGCAGGAACAATGAGCAGTTCTTC; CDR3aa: CASSQGGRNNEQFF
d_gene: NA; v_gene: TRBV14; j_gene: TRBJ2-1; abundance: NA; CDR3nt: TGTGCCAGCAGCCAAGAGGGGCGGGCTAACAATGAGCAGTTCTTC; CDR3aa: CASSQEGRANNEQFF
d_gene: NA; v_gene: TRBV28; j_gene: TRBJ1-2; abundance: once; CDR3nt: TGTGCCAGCAGATTGTCAGAAGCTAACTATGGCTACACCTTC; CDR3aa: CASRLSEANYGYTF
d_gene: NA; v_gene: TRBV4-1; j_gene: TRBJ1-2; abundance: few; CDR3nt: TGCGCCAGCAGCCAAACAGGACTGGGGGGCTACACCTTC; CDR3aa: CASSQTGLGGYTF
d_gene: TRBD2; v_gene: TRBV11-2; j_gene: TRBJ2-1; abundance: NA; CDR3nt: TGTGCCAGCAGCTTAAGTGGGCCTAGCGGGGGCTTTAATGAGCAGTTCTTC; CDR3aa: CASSLSGPSGGFNEQFF
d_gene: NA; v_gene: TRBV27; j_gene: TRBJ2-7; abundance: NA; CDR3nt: TGTGCCAGCAAGTCGGCGCACGGCTCCTACGAGCAGTACTTC; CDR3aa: CASKSAHGSYEQYF
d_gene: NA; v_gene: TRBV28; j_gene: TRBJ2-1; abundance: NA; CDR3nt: TGTGCCAGCAGTCCCCGAGAGCGAGAGTACAATGAGCAGTTCTTC; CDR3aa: CASSPREREYNEQFF
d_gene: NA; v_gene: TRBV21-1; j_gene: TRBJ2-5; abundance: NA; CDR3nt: TGTGCCAGCAGCAAAGAGGAGGGGGAGACCCAGTACTTC; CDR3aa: CASSKEEGETQYF
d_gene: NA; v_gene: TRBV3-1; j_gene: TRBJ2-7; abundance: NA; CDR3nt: TGTGCCAGCAGCACAAATATGGGGGATTCGTCCTACGAGCAGTACTTC; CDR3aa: CASSTNMGDSSYEQYF
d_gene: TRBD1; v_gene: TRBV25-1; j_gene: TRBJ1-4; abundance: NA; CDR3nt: TGTGCCAGCAGTGCCGGGACAGGAGTTAATGAAAAACTGTTTTTT; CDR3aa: CASSAGTGVNEKLFF
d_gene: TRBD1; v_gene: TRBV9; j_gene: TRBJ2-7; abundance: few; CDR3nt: TGTGCCAGCAGCGCCACCGGGACAGCTTCCTACGAGCAGTACTTC; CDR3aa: CASSATGTASYEQYF
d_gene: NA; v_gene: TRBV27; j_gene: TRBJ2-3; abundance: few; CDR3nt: TGTGCCAGCAGTTCCTTTGGAGCTGCTAGCACAGATACGCAGTATTTT; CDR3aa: CASSSFGAASTDTQYF
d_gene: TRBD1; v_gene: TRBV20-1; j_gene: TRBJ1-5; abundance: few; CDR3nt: TGCAGCGCCCAGACAGGGGGCGATCAGCCCCAGCATTTT; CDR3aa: CSAQTGGDQPQHF
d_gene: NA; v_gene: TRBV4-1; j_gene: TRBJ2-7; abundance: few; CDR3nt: TGCGCCAGCAGCCGGACTGGCTCACACTCCTACGAGCAGTACTTC; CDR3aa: CASSRTGSHSYEQYF
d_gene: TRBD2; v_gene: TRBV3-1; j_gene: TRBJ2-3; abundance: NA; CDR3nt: TGTGCCAGCAGCCAATCGGGACTAGCGGGGGGCGGGGGTACGCAGTATTTT; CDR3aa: CASSQSGLAGGGGTQYF
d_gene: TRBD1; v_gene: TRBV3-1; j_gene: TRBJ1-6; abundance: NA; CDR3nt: TGTGCCAGCAGCCTTCAAGACAGGGGAGGATCACCCCTCCACTTT; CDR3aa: CASSLQDRGGSPLHF
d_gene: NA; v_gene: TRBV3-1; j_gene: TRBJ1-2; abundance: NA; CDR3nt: TGTGCCAGCAGCCCCCGGAGTTGGGGCGGCTACACCTTC; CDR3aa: CASSPRSWGGYTF
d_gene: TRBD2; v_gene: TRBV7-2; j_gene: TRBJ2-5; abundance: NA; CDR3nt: TGTGCCAGCAGCGCCCGGGGGGGTCATGAGACCCAGTACTTC; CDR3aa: CASSARGGHETQYF
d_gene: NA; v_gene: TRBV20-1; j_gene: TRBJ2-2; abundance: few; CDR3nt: TGCAGTGCTAGAGTAGGGGGGCGTATCACCGGGGAGCTGTTTTTT; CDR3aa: CSARVGGRITGELFF
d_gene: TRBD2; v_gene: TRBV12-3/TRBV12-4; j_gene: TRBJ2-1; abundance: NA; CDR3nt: TGTGCCAGCAGTTTAGGGCTAGCGGGGGGCCAGTCCTACAATGAGCAGTTCTTC; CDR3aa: CASSLGLAGGQSYNEQFF
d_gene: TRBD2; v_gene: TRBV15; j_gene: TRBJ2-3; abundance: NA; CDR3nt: TGTGCCACCAGGATAGCGGGGGAGACAGATACGCAGTATTTT; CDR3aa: CATRIAGETDTQYF
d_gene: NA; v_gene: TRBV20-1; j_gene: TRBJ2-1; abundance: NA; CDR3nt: TGCAGTGTGTTCCTGTCGAGCTCCTACAATGAGCAGTTCTTC; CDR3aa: CSVFLSSSYNEQFF
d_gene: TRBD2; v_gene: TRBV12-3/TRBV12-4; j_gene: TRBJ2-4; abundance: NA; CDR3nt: TGTGCCAGCAGCCGCCCCACTAGCGGACTAGCCAAAAACATTCAGTACTTC; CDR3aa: CASSRPTSGLAKNIQYF
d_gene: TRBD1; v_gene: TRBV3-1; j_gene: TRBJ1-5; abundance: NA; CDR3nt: TGTGCCAGCGGGGACAGGGGGTATCAGCCCCAGCATTTT; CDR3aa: CASGDRGYQPQHF
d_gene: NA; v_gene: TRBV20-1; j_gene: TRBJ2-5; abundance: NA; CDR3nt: TGCAGTGCTCCCGGACAGTACCAAGAGACCCAGTACTTC; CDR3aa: CSAPGQYQETQYF